The rows below give T cell receptor beta chains drawn from one sample of a study of blood T cell repertoires in COVID-19. TCRdb keeps only in-frame clones here, not all; method: immunoSEQ multiplex PCR. The sample has around 340,000 clones; 75% to 90% are singletons. The source material was peripheral blood. The source is a woman aged 55-69 years with COVID-19, enrolled during active disease. The CDR3 runs from the conserved cysteine through the conserved F or W. The order of the fields is D gene, V gene, J gene, clone size, CDR3 protein, CDR3 DNA. The D gene is left open where the match is weak. Clone size is not always given. Where it is, it says once, few, many or a class for expanded clones.

d_gene: TRBD1; v_gene: TRBV7-7; j_gene: TRBJ2-3; abundance: once; CDR3aa: CASSPLGTGLSTDTQYF; CDR3nt: TGTGCCAGCAGCCCATTGGGGACAGGGCTGTCGACAGATACGCAGTATTTT
d_gene: TRBD1; v_gene: TRBV5-6; j_gene: TRBJ1-6; abundance: NA; CDR3aa: CASSFNRGWNSPLHF; CDR3nt: TGTGCCAGCAGCTTTAACAGGGGATGGAATTCACCCCTCCACTTT
d_gene: TRBD1; v_gene: TRBV5-1; j_gene: TRBJ1-1; abundance: NA; CDR3aa: CASSSNLRGRNTEAFF; CDR3nt: TGCGCCAGCAGCTCTAACCTCAGGGGGCGGAACACTGAAGCTTTCTTT
d_gene: NA; v_gene: TRBV11-3; j_gene: TRBJ2-1; abundance: NA; CDR3aa: CASSLDTPLAGRYNEQFF; CDR3nt: TGTGCCAGCAGCTTAGATACCCCCCTCGCGGGGCGATACAATGAGCAGTTCTTC
d_gene: NA; v_gene: TRBV7-6; j_gene: TRBJ1-3; abundance: once; CDR3aa: CASSLGQRSGNTIYF; CDR3nt: TGTGCCAGCAGCTTAGGACAGCGCTCTGGAAACACCATATATTTT
d_gene: TRBD1; v_gene: TRBV7-3; j_gene: TRBJ2-7; abundance: NA; CDR3aa: CASSPQGQGRGEQYF; CDR3nt: TGTGCCAGCAGCCCCCAGGGACAGGGAAGAGGCGAGCAGTACTTC
d_gene: NA; v_gene: TRBV10-3; j_gene: TRBJ1-5; abundance: many; CDR3aa: CAIVQGLEQPQHF; CDR3nt: TGTGCCATCGTCCAGGGCCTAGAGCAGCCCCAGCATTTT
d_gene: TRBD2; v_gene: TRBV29-1; j_gene: TRBJ2-1; abundance: NA; CDR3aa: CSVGGGTYNEQFF; CDR3nt: TGCAGCGTTGGCGGGGGGACCTACAATGAGCAGTTCTTC
d_gene: TRBD2; v_gene: TRBV6-5; j_gene: TRBJ2-3; abundance: NA; CDR3aa: CASSYSVRGGDTQYF; CDR3nt: TGTGCCAGCAGTTACTCGGTCCGGGGGGGGGATACGCAGTATTTT
d_gene: NA; v_gene: TRBV18; j_gene: TRBJ1-1; abundance: few; CDR3aa: CASSPSEQSTEAFF; CDR3nt: TGTGCCAGCTCACCAAGTGAACAGAGTACTGAAGCTTTCTTT
d_gene: TRBD2; v_gene: TRBV6-6; j_gene: TRBJ2-7; abundance: NA; CDR3aa: CASSLKPGLAGVGEQYF; CDR3nt: TGTGCCAGCAGTCTAAAACCGGGACTAGCGGGGGTCGGTGAGCAGTACTTC
d_gene: NA; v_gene: TRBV6-2/TRBV6-3; j_gene: TRBJ1-5; abundance: NA; CDR3aa: CASSPGIQLSNQPQHF; CDR3nt: TGTGCCAGCAGCCCCGGGATACAACTGAGCAATCAGCCCCAGCATTTT
d_gene: NA; v_gene: TRBV19; j_gene: TRBJ2-5; abundance: NA; CDR3aa: CASSDPGQETQYF; CDR3nt: TGTGCCAGTAGTGATCCGGGACAAGAGACCCAGTACTTC
d_gene: TRBD2; v_gene: TRBV9; j_gene: TRBJ2-3; abundance: NA; CDR3aa: CASSVAGSGGSTDTQYF; CDR3nt: TGTGCCAGCAGCGTAGCGGGTAGCGGGGGTTCCACAGATACGCAGTATTTT
d_gene: TRBD1; v_gene: TRBV4-1; j_gene: TRBJ1-5; abundance: NA; CDR3aa: CASSQRADRGNQPQHF; CDR3nt: TGCGCCAGCAGCCAAAGAGCAGACAGGGGAAATCAGCCCCAGCATTTT
d_gene: NA; v_gene: TRBV10-3; j_gene: TRBJ1-1; abundance: once; CDR3aa: CAISESKMNTEAFF; CDR3nt: TGTGCCATCAGTGAGTCCAAAATGAACACTGAAGCTTTCTTT
d_gene: NA; v_gene: TRBV21-1; j_gene: TRBJ2-7; abundance: NA; CDR3aa: CASSPRDRAYEQYF; CDR3nt: TGTGCCAGCAGCCCACGGGACAGGGCCTACGAGCAGTACTTC
d_gene: TRBD1; v_gene: TRBV7-3; j_gene: TRBJ1-2; abundance: NA; CDR3aa: CASSLTGGQGSSNYGYTF; CDR3nt: TGTGCCAGCAGCCTGACCGGGGGACAGGGGTCCTCTAACTATGGCTACACCTTC
d_gene: TRBD1; v_gene: TRBV28; j_gene: TRBJ2-2; abundance: few; CDR3aa: CASRMGQGPGELFF; CDR3nt: TGTGCCAGCAGAATGGGACAGGGGCCCGGGGAGCTGTTTTTT
d_gene: TRBD1; v_gene: TRBV10-3; j_gene: TRBJ2-5; abundance: NA; CDR3aa: CAISQSNRGWETQYF; CDR3nt: TGTGCCATCAGCCAATCAAACAGGGGGTGGGAGACCCAGTACTTC
d_gene: NA; v_gene: TRBV2; j_gene: TRBJ1-1; abundance: NA; CDR3aa: CASSLGTFEAFF; CDR3nt: TGTGCCAGCAGCCTCGGGACATTTGAAGCTTTCTTT
d_gene: TRBD2; v_gene: TRBV5-4; j_gene: TRBJ2-3; abundance: once; CDR3aa: CASSLSGGAGDTQYF; CDR3nt: TGTGCCAGCAGCCTTAGCGGGGGGGCGGGGGATACGCAGTATTTT
d_gene: TRBD1; v_gene: TRBV6-6; j_gene: TRBJ1-1; abundance: once; CDR3aa: CASSTGQGRGTEAFF; CDR3nt: TGTGCCAGCAGTACCGGACAGGGCCGGGGAACTGAAGCTTTCTTT
d_gene: NA; v_gene: TRBV12-3/TRBV12-4; j_gene: TRBJ1-1; abundance: NA; CDR3aa: CASSQRGGTEAFF; CDR3nt: TGTGCCAGCAGCCAAAGGGGGGGCACTGAAGCTTTCTTT
d_gene: NA; v_gene: TRBV11-3; j_gene: TRBJ1-1; abundance: NA; CDR3aa: CASSFQGGNTEAFF; CDR3nt: TGTGCCAGCAGCTTCCAGGGCGGGAACACTGAAGCTTTCTTT
d_gene: NA; v_gene: TRBV27; j_gene: TRBJ1-1; abundance: NA; CDR3aa: CASILGSEAFF; CDR3nt: TGTGCCAGCATCCTCGGGAGTGAAGCTTTCTTT
d_gene: NA; v_gene: TRBV27; j_gene: TRBJ2-7; abundance: few; CDR3aa: CASSIYPQGHEQYF; CDR3nt: TGTGCCAGCTCTATCTATCCCCAGGGCCACGAGCAGTACTTC
d_gene: NA; v_gene: TRBV7-6; j_gene: TRBJ1-2; abundance: NA; CDR3aa: CASSPGGSYGYTF; CDR3nt: TGTGCCAGCAGTCCTGGGGGGAGCTATGGCTACACCTTC
d_gene: NA; v_gene: TRBV4-1; j_gene: TRBJ1-1; abundance: NA; CDR3aa: CASSQERAGNTEAFF; CDR3nt: TGCGCCAGCAGCCAAGAAAGGGCGGGGAACACTGAAGCTTTCTTT
d_gene: TRBD1; v_gene: TRBV4-2; j_gene: TRBJ1-2; abundance: NA; CDR3aa: CASSQAPQGAFDGYTF; CDR3nt: TGTGCCAGCAGCCAAGCCCCCCAGGGGGCGTTCGATGGCTACACCTTC
d_gene: TRBD1; v_gene: TRBV7-9; j_gene: TRBJ2-4; abundance: NA; CDR3aa: CASSSPTGVRQYF; CDR3nt: TGTGCCAGCAGCTCACCGACAGGGGTCCGGCAGTACTTC